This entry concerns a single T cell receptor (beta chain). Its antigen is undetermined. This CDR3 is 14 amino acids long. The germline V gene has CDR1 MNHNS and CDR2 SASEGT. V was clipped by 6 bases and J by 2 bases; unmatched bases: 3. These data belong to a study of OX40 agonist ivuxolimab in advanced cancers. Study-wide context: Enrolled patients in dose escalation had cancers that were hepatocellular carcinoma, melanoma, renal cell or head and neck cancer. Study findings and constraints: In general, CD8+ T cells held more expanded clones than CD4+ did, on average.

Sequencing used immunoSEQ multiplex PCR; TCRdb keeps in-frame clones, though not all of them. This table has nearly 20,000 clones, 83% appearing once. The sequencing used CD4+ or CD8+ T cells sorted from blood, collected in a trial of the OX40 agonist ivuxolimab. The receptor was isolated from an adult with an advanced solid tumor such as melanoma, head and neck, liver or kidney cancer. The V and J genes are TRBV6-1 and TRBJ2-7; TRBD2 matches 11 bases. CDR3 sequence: CASRLAGAPYEQYF. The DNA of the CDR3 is TGTGCCAGCAGACTAGCGGGGGCTCCCTACGAGCAGTACTTC.